These 17 T cell receptor beta chains came from one sample sequenced in a study of cytomegalovirus exposure and HLA in healthy donors. Amplification used 60 Vbeta primers and 13 Jbeta primers. The method was immunoSEQ multiplex PCR; TCRdb's version includes in-frame clones alone and lacks a portion of them. Here the sample spans roughly 190,000 clones, about 9% being singletons. Sequencing was carried out using PBMCs. The receptors originated from a woman in her 30s in good health and CMV-seropositive.

This clone came up a few times. The gene calls are TRBV5-6 and TRBJ2-5; TRBD1 might be the D (5 bases). Trimming took off 3 bases at V and 0 bases at J, with 12 bases between the two ends. The CDR3 has 15 amino acids. Per germline, CDR1 SGHDT and CDR2 YYEEEE. The CDR3 sequence is CASSYLDSYQETQYF. CDR3 DNA: TGTGCCAGCAGCTATCTAGACAGTTACCAAGAGACCCAGTACTTC.

The V call is TRBV5-1, the J call TRBJ2-1; 10 bases fit TRBD1. V trimming: 3 bases; J trimming: 2 bases; junction bases outside the gene matches: 8. The CDR3 covers 17 residues. Per germline, CDR1 SGHRS and CDR2 YFSETQ. CDR3 bases: TGCGCCAGCAGCTATACCCCCGGGACAGGGGCCTACAATGAGCAGTTCTTC. Residues: CASSYTPGTGAYNEQFF. The full variable domain, completed using reference TRBV5-1 and TRBJ2-1, is KAGVTQTPRYLIKTRGQQVTLSCSPISGHRSVSWYQQTPGQGLQFLFEYFSETQRNKGNFPGRFSGRQFSNSRSEMNVSTLELGDSALYLCASSYTPGTGAYNEQFFGPGTRLTVL.

DNA for the CDR3: TGTGCCAGCTCATCCCTAGCAAATGAGCAGTTCTTC. Encoded protein: CASSSLANEQFF. The chain employs TRBV18 and TRBJ2-1; D possibly corresponds to TRBD2 (5 bases). This CDR3 spans 12 amino acids. With 5 bases removed from V and 7 bases from J, the gap between germline ends came to 9 bases. CDR1 and CDR2 (germline): KGHSH, LQKENI.

This clone was seen more than once but under ten times. The rearrangement links TRBV5-1 to TRBJ2-1; D is unclear. CDR3 length equals 11 residues. Per the germline V gene, CDR1 is SGHRS and CDR2 is YFSETQ. V was pared by 4 bases and J by 5 bases, with 4 bases between. The CDR3 nucleotides read TGCGCCAGCAGCCGTAACAATGAGCAGTTCTTC. Translating gives CASSRNNEQFF. Full variable domain (remainder filled in from reference TRBV5-1 and TRBJ2-1): KAGVTQTPRYLIKTRGQQVTLSCSPISGHRSVSWYQQTPGQGLQFLFEYFSETQRNKGNFPGRFSGRQFSNSRSEMNVSTLELGDSALYLCASSRNNEQFFGPGTRLTVL.

This clone was counted between two and nine times. Given a much more abundant clone one base away, this may be a read error. Different DNA sequences within this sample yield the same CDR3. The CDR3 region is CASSLAGGTDTQYF. Written as DNA, the CDR3 is TGTGCCAGCAGCTTAGCGGGAGGCACAGATACGCAGTATTTT. The V gene is TRBV11-2, the J gene TRBJ2-3; D perhaps matches TRBD2 (6 bases). Germline V CDR1 and CDR2: SGHAT, FQNNGV. The CDR3 is 14 residues long. V gave up 1 base and J gave up 1 base, with 6 bases separating them.

This clone has just a few counts. The chain is built from TRBV5-1 and TRBJ1-1; no firm D call. Germline assignment: CDR1 SGHRS and CDR2 YFSETQ. The CDR3 totals 15 residues. With 0 bases removed from V and 1 base from J, the gap between germline ends came to 10 bases. The CDR3 spells CASSLDPNKNTEAFF. CDR3 nucleotides: TGCGCCAGCAGCTTGGACCCAAACAAGAACACTGAAGCTTTCTTT.

V gene TRBV4-1 combines with J gene TRBJ2-7, with TRBD1 matching 8 bases. With 4 bases clipped from V and 4 bases from J, the junction kept 9 bases outside the gene matches. Germline V CDR1 and CDR2: MGHRA, YSYEKL. The CDR3 contains 15 residues. The CDR3, as DNA: TGCGCCAGCAGCCGTTTAGTGACAGGGGTTTACGAGCAGTACTTC. Amino acid sequence: CASSRLVTGVYEQYF.

About this clone itself: This same CDR3 is encoded by further DNA sequences in the sample. This rearrangement joins TRBV5-6 to TRBJ1-2; D unresolved. CDR1 is SGHDT and CDR2 is YYEEEE in the germline V gene. This CDR3 comprises 11 residues. Trimming removed 1 base at V and 8 bases at J, with 6 bases between. DNA for the CDR3: TGTGCCAGCAGCTTGCTCGGGGGCTACACCTTC. This sequence encodes CASSLLGGYTF.

This clone occurred a few times. The chain uses TRBV11-1 and TRBJ2-7; TRBD1 matches at 9 bases. The CDR3 spans 12 residues. The trim removed 3 bases at V and 8 bases at J, leaving 2 bases unmatched. CDR1 is SGHAT, CDR2 FQDESV, per germline (reference sequence). The CDR3 DNA is TGTGCCAGCAGCTTTGACAGGGGGAAGCAGTACTTC. Translating gives CASSFDRGKQYF.

This chain's CDR3 is CASSPRGRENSYEQYF. As DNA, the CDR3 is TGTGCCAGCAGCCCAAGGGGCAGGGAAAACTCCTACGAGCAGTACTTC. The V call is TRBV13, the J call TRBJ2-7; maybe TRBD1 (5 bases). Germline CDR1 is PRHDT and CDR2 is FYEKMQ (reference sequence). Between the trimmed V and J ends, which lost 5 bases and 0 bases, there was a span of 17 bases. The CDR3 length is 16 residues.

The J gene is TRBJ2-7, the V gene TRBV2, with 9 bases identical to TRBD2. In germline, CDR1 is SNHLY, CDR2 FYNNEI. J lost 2 bases, V lost 4 bases, and 6 bases had no gene match. This CDR3 contains 15 residues. CDR3 DNA: TGTGCCAGCAGTGCTATCAGCGGGAGGCCCTACGAGCAGTACTTC. Protein product: CASSAISGRPYEQYF.

This clone was seen more than once but under ten times. The genes are TRBV7-9 and TRBJ2-3; D ambiguous. V gave up 10 bases and J gave up 1 base, with 12 bases separating them. CDR1 is SEHNR and CDR2 is FQNEAQ in the germline V gene (reference sequence). This CDR3 contains 13 residues. Written as DNA, the CDR3 is TGTGCCACCCAGCGTCCCCGCACAGATACGCAGTATTTT. Translated, it gives CATQRPRTDTQYF. Full variable domain (rest looked up from reference TRBV7-9 and TRBJ2-3): DTGVSQNPRHKITKRGQNVTFRCDPISEHNRLYWYRQTLGQGPEFLTYFQNEAQLEKSRLLSDRFSAERPKGSFSTLEIQRTEQGDSAMYLCATQRPRTDTQYFGPGTRLTVL.

CDR3 coding DNA: TGTGCCAGCAGTTACTCCACAGGGCACACCGGGGAGCTGTTTTTT. Translating it yields CASSYSTGHTGELFF. This chain links TRBV6-6 with TRBJ2-2; possibly TRBD1 for D (6 bases). The germline V gene has CDR1 MNHNY and CDR2 SVGAGI (reference sequence). V lost 0 bases to trimming and J lost 3 bases, with 8 bases between them. The CDR3 runs to 15 residues.

This clone showed up just a few times. The gene calls are TRBV5-1 and TRBJ2-1; D unclear. Germline CDR1 and CDR2: SGHRS and YFSETQ. The CDR3 contains 16 residues. With 2 bases removed from V and 0 bases from J, the gap between germline ends came to 12 bases. The CDR3 coding sequence is TGCGCCAGCAGCTTCTACGACATGACCTCCTACAATGAGCAGTTCTTC. This encodes CASSFYDMTSYNEQFF.

This clone turned up a few times. J is TRBJ1-2 and V is TRBV6-1; D remains ambiguous. The germline V and J ends were trimmed by 2 bases and 0 bases, with 10 bases remaining between them. Looked up from germline, CDR1 is MNHNS and CDR2 is SASEGT. This CDR3 is built from 15 residues. CDR3 in DNA: TGTGCCAGCAGTGAACTCAGGAAGTCTAACTATGGCTACACCTTC. It is translated as CASSELRKSNYGYTF.

For the CDR3, the DNA is TGTGCCAGCAGCCTCGGGAGTGGGCCGCTCTCCTACGAGCAGTACTTC. This sequence encodes CASSLGSGPLSYEQYF. J is TRBJ2-7 and V is TRBV7-3; D perhaps matches TRBD2 (6 bases). From germline, CDR1 is SGHTA and CDR2 FQGTGA. The CDR3 contains 16 residues. V lost 5 bases, J lost 0 bases, and 17 bases lay in between.

This clone was seen only a few times. The chain combines TRBV7-9 with TRBJ1-1, with TRBD1 as a possible D gene (5 bases). The CDR3 runs 15 residues. Germline CDR1 reads SEHNR; CDR2 reads FQNEAQ (reference sequence). The V end was cut by 5 bases, the J end by 7 bases, with 20 bases between. The CDR3 is CASSPPFSGRVEAFF. In DNA, the CDR3 is TGTGCCAGCAGCCCACCCTTTTCGGGCAGGGTTGAAGCTTTCTTT.